This record looks at one TCR beta chain sequence and its context. Its antigen remains unidentified. The sample originates from a study of molecular identifiers for immune sequencing clone quantification. Using its own MiXCR run on the PCR reads, TCRdb lists one record per CDR3 protein. The sample includes about 640,000 distinct CDR3 sequences, about 20% seen only once; the top ten take 0.85%. Overall study results and limits: In a background of around 1 million naive cells, spiked Jurkat TCR RNA from one cell was reportedly detectable. Clone sizes that are highly expanded could be underestimated when identical TCR molecules share a barcode.

CDR1 is DFQATT, CDR2 SNEGSKA, per germline (reference sequence). Trimming removed 3 bases from V and 4 bases from J; junction bases left unmatched: 18. This CDR3 is built from 19 residues. This sequence was found in a human donor in good health. Some libraries in this study had Jurkat cell RNA spiked in. The V and J genes are TRBV20-1 and TRBJ1-1; TRBD1 aligns across 12 bases. The sample consisted of naive CD8+ T cells from blood, with Jurkat cell RNA spiked in. Documented subset: FACS-sorted CD8+CD4-CCR7+CD45RA+ naive T cells. The CDR3 nucleotides are TGCAGTGCTAGGTTCCCAGGAGGGACAGGGGGCGGGCTGGGCACTGAAGCTTTCTTT. It encodes CSARFPGGTGGGLGTEAFF.